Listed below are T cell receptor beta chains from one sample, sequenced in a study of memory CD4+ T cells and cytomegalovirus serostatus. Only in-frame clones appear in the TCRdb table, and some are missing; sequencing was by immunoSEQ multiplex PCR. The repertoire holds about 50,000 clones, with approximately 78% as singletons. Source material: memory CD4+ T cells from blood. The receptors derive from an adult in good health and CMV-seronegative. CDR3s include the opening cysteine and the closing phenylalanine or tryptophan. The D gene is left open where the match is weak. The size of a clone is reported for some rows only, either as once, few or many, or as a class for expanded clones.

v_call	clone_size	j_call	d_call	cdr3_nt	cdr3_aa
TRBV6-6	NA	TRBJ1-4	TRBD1	TGTGCCAGCAGTTACCGACCGGGACAGGGGGCTCTCAAACTGTTTTTT	CASSYRPGQGALKLFF
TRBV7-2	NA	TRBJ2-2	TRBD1	TGTGCCAGCAGCTTGGGGGGACAGGGAAACACCGGGGAGCTGTTTTTT	CASSLGGQGNTGELFF
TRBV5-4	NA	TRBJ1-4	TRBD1	TGTGCCAGCAGCTTGGCCGGGACAGGGAGTGAAAAACTGTTTTTT	CASSLAGTGSEKLFF
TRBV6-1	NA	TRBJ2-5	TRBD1	TGTGCCAGCGAAACAGGGGGCAGGGAGACCCAGTACTTC	CASETGGRETQYF
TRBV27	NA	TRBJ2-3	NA	TGTGCCAGCAGTTTCACTTGGGCAGATACGCAGTATTTT	CASSFTWADTQYF
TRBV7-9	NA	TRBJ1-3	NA	TGTGCCAGCAGCTGGGGAGGGAGTTCCTCTGGAAACACCATATATTTT	CASSWGGSSSGNTIYF
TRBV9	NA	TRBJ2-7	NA	TGTGCCAGCGCCCGGGAACCCACAGGCGAGCAGTACTTC	CASAREPTGEQYF
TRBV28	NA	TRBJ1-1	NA	TGTGCCAGCGGAGGATGGGGCACTGAAGCTTTCTTT	CASGGWGTEAFF
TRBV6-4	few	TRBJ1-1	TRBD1	TGTGCCAGCAGGACGGGACAGGGTGAAGCTTTCTTT	CASRTGQGEAFF
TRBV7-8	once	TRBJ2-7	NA	TGTGCCAGCAGCCAAACAATTGCTACCTACGAGCAGTACTTC	CASSQTIATYEQYF
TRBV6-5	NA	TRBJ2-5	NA	TGTGCCAGCAGGAGTCCCATCGTCAGGGAGACCCAGTACTTC	CASRSPIVRETQYF
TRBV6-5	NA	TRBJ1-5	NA	TGTGCCAGCGGAGAGGTGTGGAGCAATCAGCCCCAGCATTTT	CASGEVWSNQPQHF
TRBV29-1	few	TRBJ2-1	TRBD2	TGCAGCGTTGCGGGACTAGCGGGGAACAATGAGCAGTTCTTC	CSVAGLAGNNEQFF
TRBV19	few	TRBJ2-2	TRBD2	TGTGCCAGTACCCAGAACTACGGGACTAGCGGAGCCGGGGAGCTGTTTTTT	CASTQNYGTSGAGELFF
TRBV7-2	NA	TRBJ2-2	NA	TGTGCCAGCAAAACCGTCTCGAACACCGGGGAGCTGTTTTTT	CASKTVSNTGELFF
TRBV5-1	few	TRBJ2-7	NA	TGCGCCAGCAGCTTGGGGGTCCCTAGATCCTACGAGCAGTACTTC	CASSLGVPRSYEQYF
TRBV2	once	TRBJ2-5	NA	TGTGCCAGCAACCCGGGGGAGACCCAGTACTTC	CASNPGETQYF